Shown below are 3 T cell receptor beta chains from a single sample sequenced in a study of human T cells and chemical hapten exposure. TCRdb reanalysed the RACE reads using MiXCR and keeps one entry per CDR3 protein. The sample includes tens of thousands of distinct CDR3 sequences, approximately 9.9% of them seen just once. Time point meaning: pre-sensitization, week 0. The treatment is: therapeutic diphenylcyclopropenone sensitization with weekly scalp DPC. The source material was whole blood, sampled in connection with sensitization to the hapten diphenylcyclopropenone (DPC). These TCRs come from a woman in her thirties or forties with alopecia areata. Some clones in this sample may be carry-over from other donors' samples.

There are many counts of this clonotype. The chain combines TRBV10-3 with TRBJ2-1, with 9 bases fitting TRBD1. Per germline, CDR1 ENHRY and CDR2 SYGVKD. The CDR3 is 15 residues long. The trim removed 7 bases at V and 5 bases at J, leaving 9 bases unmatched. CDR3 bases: TGTGCCATCACCACCGGGACAGGGACAAACAATGAGCAGTTCTTC. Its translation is CAITTGTGTNNEQFF.

The CDR3 region has the DNA TGTGCCAGCAGCTTAGGTGCGGGGAACTATGGCTACACCTTC. Its protein is CASSLGAGNYGYTF. The J gene is TRBJ1-2, the V gene TRBV7-9; D call uncertain. The CDR3 is 14 residues long. Deletions cut 1 base from V and 2 bases from J, with 8 bases between. The V gene's germline CDR1 is SEHNR and CDR2 FQNEAQ (reference sequence).

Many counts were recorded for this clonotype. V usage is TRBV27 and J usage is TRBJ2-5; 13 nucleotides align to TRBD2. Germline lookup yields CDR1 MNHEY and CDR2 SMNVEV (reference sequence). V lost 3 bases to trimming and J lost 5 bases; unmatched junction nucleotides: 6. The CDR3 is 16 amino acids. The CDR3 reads CASSFFPGLAGETQYF. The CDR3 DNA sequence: TGTGCCAGCAGTTTTTTTCCGGGACTAGCGGGGGAGACCCAGTACTTC.